Many counts were recorded for the clone carrying this TCR beta chain. Its target is not known. What was amplified from RNA transcripts were TCR beta CDR3 regions. During a first-round RT-PCR of the TCR CDR3, the HTBI primer set was used. TCRdb re-called the multiplex PCR reads with MiXCR, one entry per CDR3 protein. The repertoire has around 560,000 distinct CDR3 sequences, over 15% of them found once; the top ten carry about 18%. The data were taken from a study of T cells in Graves' hyperthyroidism and ophthalmopathy. Across the study: Before treatment of any kind, peripheral blood was taken at initial diagnosis. Overall study results and limits: A model of 13 V-J features distinguished ophthalmopathy from stable hyperthyroidism. Most expanded thyroid clonotypes above 0.001 also appeared in blood.

The length of the CDR3 is 17 residues. Per the germline V gene, CDR1 is DFQATT and CDR2 is SNEGSKA (reference sequence). V was trimmed by 0 bases and J by 0 bases, leaving 15 bases between them. Absence of ophthalmopathy progression within 18 months defined stable Graves' hyperthyroidism. The material sequenced was blood. This receptor was taken from a woman between 18 and 29 years old with Graves' hyperthyroidism. V usage is TRBV20-1 and J usage is TRBJ2-1; D possibly corresponds to TRBD2 (5 bases). The CDR3 region is CSARDRAGWSSYNEQFF. For the CDR3, the DNA is TGCAGTGCTAGAGATCGTGCGGGTTGGAGCTCCTACAATGAGCAGTTCTTC.